These 27 T cell receptor beta chains were sequenced from one sample in a study of cytomegalovirus exposure and HLA in healthy donors. The PCR had 60 Vbeta and 13 Jbeta primers. Libraries were prepared by immunoSEQ multiplex PCR; TCRdb keeps only in-frame clonotypes and omits some of them. The sample consists of about 96,000 clones, roughly 74% of them appearing once. Material: PBMCs. The receptor source for this set is a woman aged 70-85 years in good health and CMV-seropositive.

The V gene is TRBV18, the J gene TRBJ1-3; D unclear. From germline, CDR1 is KGHSH and CDR2 LQKENI. V was shortened by 3 bases and J by 0 bases, with 6 bases between the two germline ends. This CDR3 is 14 amino acids long. CDR3 sequence (DNA): TGTGCCAGCTCACCCGGGAACTCTGGAAACACCATATATTTT. Its translation is CASSPGNSGNTIYF.

This clone has more than one count but fewer than ten. The V call is TRBV2, the J call TRBJ2-7; possible D gene TRBD2, 6 bases. Trimming stripped 6 bases from V and 3 bases from J, with 21 bases between. Germline V gene sequence: CDR1 SNHLY, CDR2 FYNNEI. There are 16 residues in the CDR3. DNA for the CDR3: TGTGCCAGCAGGGTGGGCTTGGGGGGAGCTAGCTACGAGCAGTACTTC. Residues: CASRVGLGGASYEQYF.

The chain combines TRBV11-2 with TRBJ2-1, with 9 positions matching TRBD2. The CDR3 loop spans 15 amino acids. Germline V gives CDR1 SGHAT, CDR2 FQNNGV. With V trimmed by 4 bases and J by 6 bases, 7 bases remained unmatched. The CDR3 region is CASSSLSGGSNEQFF. Here the CDR3 DNA reads TGTGCCAGCAGCTCCCTTAGCGGGGGAAGCAATGAGCAGTTCTTC.

V gene TRBV14 combines with J gene TRBJ2-7; D not resolved. The CDR3 loop spans 16 amino acids. Per the germline V gene, CDR1 is SGHDN and CDR2 is FVKESK. V was trimmed by 3 bases and J by 1 base, leaving 16 bases between them. CDR3 bases: TGTGCCAGCAGCCAGAACCCGATCCCTACTTCCTACGAGCAGTACTTC. Amino acid sequence: CASSQNPIPTSYEQYF.

The chain links TRBV7-2 to TRBJ2-3; 9 bases agree with TRBD2. V shed 5 bases and J 6 bases; nucleotides not matched to a gene: 9. CDR3 size: 15 residues. Germline assignment: CDR1 SGHTA and CDR2 FQGNSA. In nucleotides, the CDR3 is TGTGCCAGCAGCCAAACCGGGACTAGCTTTGATACGCAGTATTTT. Translated, it gives CASSQTGTSFDTQYF.

The CDR3 region has the DNA TGTGCCAGCAGCCGGACAGGAGAGCATGGCTACACCTTC. This translates into CASSRTGEHGYTF. The chain combines TRBV5-6 with TRBJ1-2; TRBD1 matches 7 bases. The ends lost 4 bases at V and 6 bases at J; junction bases unmatched: 6. CDR1 and CDR2 (germline): SGHDT, YYEEEE. The length of the CDR3 is 13 residues.

This clone was seen just once. The chain combines TRBV14 with TRBJ1-1; the D gene is possibly TRBD1 (5 bases). V lost 1 base, J lost 6 bases, and 12 bases lay in between. This CDR3 contains 14 residues. CDR1 is SGHDN, CDR2 FVKESK, per germline. CDR3: CASSQVIRESEAFF. CDR3 DNA: TGTGCCAGCAGCCAAGTTATCAGGGAATCTGAAGCTTTCTTT.

The chain combines TRBV7-2 with TRBJ2-2; TRBD2 matches 7 bases. This CDR3 is 14 amino acids long. CDR1 and CDR2 (germline): SGHTA, FQGNSA. After removal of 5 bases from V and 6 bases from J, the junction contained 6 bases not matched to a gene. CDR3 coding DNA: TGTGCCAGCAGCCCTAGACTAGCTCCCGGGGAGCTGTTTTTT. This sequence encodes CASSPRLAPGELFF.

V is TRBV11-2 and J is TRBJ2-5; D is unresolved. CDR1 SGHAT and CDR2 FQNNGV come from the germline V gene. Trimming pared 7 bases from V and 5 bases from J, leaving 14 bases between. CDR3 length: 13 residues. The CDR3 nucleotides are TGTGCCAGCAAGATTACGCCTAGGGAGACCCAGTACTTC. The encoded protein is CASKITPRETQYF.

The V gene is TRBV9, the J gene TRBJ2-1, with 8 bases identical to TRBD2. The V gene's germline CDR1 is SGDLS and CDR2 YYNGEE. This CDR3 is built from 16 residues. J gave up 0 bases and V 4 bases, and 6 bases lay outside the gene matches. CDR3 protein: CASSLRGDYSYNEQFF. The CDR3 DNA reads as TGTGCCAGCAGCTTGCGGGGGGACTACTCCTACAATGAGCAGTTCTTC. Full variable domain (rest looked up from reference TRBV9 and TRBJ2-1): DSGVTQTPKHLITATGQRVTLRCSPRSGDLSVYWYQQSLDQGLQFLIQYYNGEERAKGNILERFSAQQFPDLHSELNLSSLELGDSALYFCASSLRGDYSYNEQFFGPGTRLTVL.

The rearrangement joins TRBV12-5 to TRBJ2-2, with TRBD2 as a possible D gene (5 bases). Per germline, CDR1 LGHNT and CDR2 FRNRAP. V was trimmed by 5 bases and J by 7 bases, leaving 11 bases between them. This CDR3 contains 13 residues. In nucleotides, the CDR3 is TGTGCTAGTGGTCCCTCCCGGGGCGGGGAGCTGTTTTTT. Encoded protein: CASGPSRGGELFF. Filled out from reference TRBV12-5 and TRBJ2-2, the complete variable domain reads DARVTQTPRHKVTEMGQEVTMRCQPILGHNTVFWYRQTMMQGLELLAYFRNRAPLDDSGMPKDRFSAEMPDATLATLKIQPSEPRDSAVYFCASGPSRGGELFFGEGSRLTVL.

The chain links TRBV6-4 to TRBJ2-2, with 12 bases matching TRBD1. Trimming at V came to 5 bases and at J to 2 bases, leaving 9 bases not matched to a gene. Germline values: CDR1 MRHNA, CDR2 SNTAGT. The CDR3 covers 18 residues. The CDR3 DNA follows: TGTGCCAGCAGTCCGAAGGGACAGGGGGCGACTAACACCGGGGAGCTGTTTTTT. This encodes CASSPKGQGATNTGELFF.

This clone was seen just once. The chain has TRBV27 and TRBJ1-2, with 7 bases identical to TRBD1. The CDR3 totals 14 residues. The V and J ends lost 4 bases and 6 bases, in that order; junction bases with no gene match: 8. Germline lookup yields CDR1 MNHEY and CDR2 SMNVEV (reference sequence). For the CDR3, the DNA is TGTGCCAGCAGTTCCCTGACAGGGAACCATGGCTACACCTTC. Protein sequence: CASSSLTGNHGYTF.

The rearrangement uses TRBV5-8 and TRBJ1-5, with 9 bases that match TRBD1. Germline CDR1 reads SGHTS; CDR2 reads YDEGEE. V dropped 5 bases and J dropped 6; count of bases not matched to a gene: 12. The CDR3 is 16 residues long. CDR3: CASRSPAGQGVQPQHF. CDR3 sequence (DNA): TGTGCCAGCAGGTCTCCGGCGGGACAGGGCGTTCAGCCCCAGCATTTT. Combining the CDR3 with reference TRBV5-8 and TRBJ1-5 gives the whole variable domain EAGVTQSPTHLIKTRGQQATLRCSPISGHTSVYWYQQALGLGLQFLLWYDEGEERNRGNFPPRFSGRQFPNYSSELNVNALELEDSALYLCASRSPAGQGVQPQHFGDGTRLSIL.

The chain is built from TRBV18 and TRBJ2-5; D unclear. With the DNA end fitting TRBJ2-7 better, the J assignment may be wrong. Germline lookup yields CDR1 KGHSH and CDR2 LQKENI. The CDR3 has 15 residues. Written as DNA, the CDR3 is TGTGCCAGCTCACCATTCAGAGAAGCGATCTACGAGCAGTACTTC. This codes for CASSPFREAIYEQYF.

This chain uses TRBV28 with TRBJ1-2; no clear D. Trimming removed 4 bases from V and 8 bases from J, with 17 bases in between. Germline CDR1 MDHEN, CDR2 SYDVKM. The CDR3 is 14 residues long. CDR3 DNA: TGTGCCAGCAGTTCTGGGCCAATCTTGGGCGGCTACACCTTC. It encodes CASSSGPILGGYTF.

This rearrangement joins TRBV9 to TRBJ2-5; D may be TRBD2 (6 bases). CDR3 length: 13 residues. V lost 3 bases and J lost 1, with 7 bases in between. Germline-derived CDR1 and CDR2 are SGDLS and YYNGEE. CDR3 region: CASSGGLQETQYF. As DNA, the CDR3 is TGTGCCAGCAGCGGGGGACTCCAAGAGACCCAGTACTTC.

The CDR3 DNA is TGTGCCAGCAGGCCGGGACTAGGAGATGCAGATACGCAGTATTTT. Translated, it gives CASRPGLGDADTQYF. The V call is TRBV9, the J call TRBJ2-3; 8 bases agree with TRBD2. V lost 5 bases and J lost 4; bases outside the gene matches: 9. This CDR3 contains 15 residues. Germline V gene data show CDR1 as SGDLS and CDR2 as YYNGEE. Looking up the rest from reference TRBV9 and TRBJ2-3 gives the full variable domain: DSGVTQTPKHLITATGQRVTLRCSPRSGDLSVYWYQQSLDQGLQFLIQYYNGEERAKGNILERFSAQQFPDLHSELNLSSLELGDSALYFCASRPGLGDADTQYFGPGTRLTVL.

This rearrangement joins TRBV6-6 to TRBJ2-7; 11 nucleotides align to TRBD2. Germline V CDR1 and CDR2: MNHNY, SVGAGI (reference sequence). This CDR3 is 13 amino acids long. Trimming took 8 bases from V and 6 from J; bases not matched to a gene: 6. DNA of the CDR3: TGTGCCAGCGAGACCGGGACTAGCGGCGAGCAGTACTTC. Its protein product is CASETGTSGEQYF.

The chain has TRBV15 and TRBJ1-1, with TRBD1 matching 11 bases. The CDR3 loop spans 15 amino acids. Per germline, CDR1 LNHNV and CDR2 YYDKDF (reference sequence). The junction had 2 bases not matched to a gene; V was cut back by 5 bases and J by 0 bases. The CDR3 reads CATSRTGGLNTEAFF. The DNA of the CDR3 is TGTGCCACCAGCCGGACAGGGGGCTTGAACACTGAAGCTTTCTTT.

A single count supports this clone. The rearrangement joins TRBV28 to TRBJ2-1; 9 bases line up with TRBD2. CDR3 length: 15 amino acids. Germline CDR1 reads MDHEN; CDR2 reads SYDVKM. The V gene end was trimmed by 4 bases and the J gene end by 8 bases; junction bases not matched to a gene: 9. CDR3 amino acids: CASSYGTSRRDEQFF. The CDR3 DNA follows: TGTGCCAGCAGTTACGGGACTAGCAGAAGGGATGAGCAGTTCTTC.

This clone was observed a handful of times. Other DNA sequences in the same sample also yield this CDR3. This chain uses TRBV5-1 with TRBJ2-5; TRBD2 matches 12 bases. The CDR3 length is 14 residues. The V gene end was trimmed by 4 bases and the J gene end by 5 bases; junction bases not matched to a gene: 3. Germline V CDR1 and CDR2: SGHRS, YFSETQ. The CDR3 is CASSLGTSGETQYF. CDR3 coding DNA: TGCGCCAGCAGCCTCGGGACTAGCGGGGAGACCCAGTACTTC.

V usage is TRBV7-9 and J usage is TRBJ1-4, with D perhaps TRBD1 (6 bases). Per germline, CDR1 SEHNR and CDR2 FQNEAQ (reference sequence). The V end was cut by 7 bases, the J end by 4 bases, with 10 bases between. The CDR3 totals 13 residues. The CDR3, as DNA: TGTGCCAGCACTAAAGGGGGTAATGAAAAACTGTTTTTT. Amino acids: CASTKGGNEKLFF.

This chain uses TRBV11-2 with TRBJ1-1, with 7 bases fitting TRBD1. The CDR3 runs to 17 residues. Germline values: CDR1 SGHAT, CDR2 FQNNGV. V trimming: 3 bases; J trimming: 0 bases; junction bases outside the gene matches: 10. The CDR3 sequence: CASSFYSGGLMNTEAFF. The CDR3 DNA follows: TGTGCCAGCAGCTTTTACTCAGGGGGTCTGATGAACACTGAAGCTTTCTTT.

The V and J genes are TRBV4-3 and TRBJ1-5; D possibly corresponds to TRBD1 (5 bases). V was clipped by 0 bases and J by 4 bases, with 10 bases between them. This CDR3 contains 15 residues. Germline V gene sequence: CDR1 LGHNA, CDR2 YSLEER. This chain's CDR3 is CASSQDTGINQPQHF. The CDR3 DNA sequence: TGCGCCAGCAGCCAAGATACAGGAATAAATCAGCCCCAGCATTTT.

This sequence joins TRBV11-2 and TRBJ2-5, with 13 bases identical to TRBD2. TRBJ2-7 explains the end of the DNA better; the J call may be wrong. The CDR3 has 16 residues. Germline V gene lookup returns CDR1 SGHAT and CDR2 FQNNGV. The CDR3, as DNA: TGTGCCAGCAGCGGGGGGACTAGCGGGATCTCCTACGAGCAGTACTTC. Translation: CASSGGTSGISYEQYF.

The chain is built from TRBV6-5 and TRBJ2-7; TRBD1 aligns across 10 bases. The CDR3 loop spans 15 amino acids. Looked up from germline, CDR1 is MNHEY and CDR2 is SVGAGI. Trimming cost V 2 bases and J 3 bases; bases outside gene matches: 4. The CDR3 spells CASSYEGQGLYEQYF. DNA for the CDR3: TGTGCCAGCAGTTACGAGGGACAGGGGCTCTACGAGCAGTACTTC.